This TCR beta chain stems from a study of T cell changes during pregnancy in multiple sclerosis. This CDR3 comprises 16 residues. Germline CDR1 reads SGHTA; CDR2 reads FQGNSA. V was clipped by 1 base and J by 1 base, with 13 bases between them. Some clones are missing from TCRdb's copy, which holds only in-frame ones; the method was immunoSEQ multiplex PCR. Of about 70,000 clones listed, 90% to 95% were seen once; the top ten hold over 1.2%. Sequencing was performed on peripheral blood, taken in the third trimester of pregnancy. The sequence came from a female donor in good health, enrolled as a control in a pregnancy study. The chain couples TRBV7-2 to TRBJ1-1; weak D call: TRBD1 (5 bases). The CDR3, as DNA: TGTGCCAGCAGCTTAGGAGGTGGGGCCAGGAACACTGAAGCTTTCTTT. Protein: CASSLGGGARNTEAFF.